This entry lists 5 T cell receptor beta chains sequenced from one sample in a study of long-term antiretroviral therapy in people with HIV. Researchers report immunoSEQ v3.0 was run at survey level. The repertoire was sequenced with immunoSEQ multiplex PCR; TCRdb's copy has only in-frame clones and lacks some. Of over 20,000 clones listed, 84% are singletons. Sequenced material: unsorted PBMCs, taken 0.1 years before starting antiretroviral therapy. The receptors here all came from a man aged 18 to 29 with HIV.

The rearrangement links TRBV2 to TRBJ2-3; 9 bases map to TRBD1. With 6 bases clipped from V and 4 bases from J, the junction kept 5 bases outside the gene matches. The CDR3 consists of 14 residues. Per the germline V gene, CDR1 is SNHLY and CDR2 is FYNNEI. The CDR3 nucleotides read TGTGCCAGCAGCCGGGACAGGGTGTCAGATACGCAGTATTTT. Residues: CASSRDRVSDTQYF. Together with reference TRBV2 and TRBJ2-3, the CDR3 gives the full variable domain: EPEVTQTPSHQVTQMGQEVILRCVPISNHLYFYWYRQILGQKVEFLVSFYNNEISEKSEIFDDQFSVERPDGSNFTLKIRSTKLEDSAMYFCASSRDRVSDTQYFGPGTRLTVL.

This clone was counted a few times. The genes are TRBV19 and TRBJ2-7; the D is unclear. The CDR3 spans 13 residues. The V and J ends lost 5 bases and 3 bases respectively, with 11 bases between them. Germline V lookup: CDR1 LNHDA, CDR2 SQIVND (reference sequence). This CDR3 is CASSAEQDYEQYF. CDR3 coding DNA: TGTGCCAGTAGTGCGGAGCAGGACTACGAGCAGTACTTC. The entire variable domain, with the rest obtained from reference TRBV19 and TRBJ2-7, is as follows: DGGITQSPKYLFRKEGQNVTLSCEQNLNHDAMYWYRQDPGQGLRLIYYSQIVNDFQKGDIAEGYSVSREKKESFPLTVTSAQKNPTAFYLCASSAEQDYEQYFGPGTRLTVT.

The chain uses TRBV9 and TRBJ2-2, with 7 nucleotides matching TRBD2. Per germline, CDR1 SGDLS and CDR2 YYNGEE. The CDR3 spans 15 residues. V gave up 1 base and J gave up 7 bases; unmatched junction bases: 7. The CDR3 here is CASSVSGTPGGELFF. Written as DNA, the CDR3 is TGTGCCAGCAGCGTAAGCGGGACCCCGGGCGGGGAGCTGTTTTTT.

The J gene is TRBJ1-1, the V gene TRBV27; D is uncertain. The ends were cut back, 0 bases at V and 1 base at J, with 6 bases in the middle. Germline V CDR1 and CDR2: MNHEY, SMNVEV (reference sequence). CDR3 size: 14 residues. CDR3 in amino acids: CASSLSYGNTEAFF. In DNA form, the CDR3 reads TGTGCCAGCAGTTTATCTTACGGGAACACTGAAGCTTTCTTT.

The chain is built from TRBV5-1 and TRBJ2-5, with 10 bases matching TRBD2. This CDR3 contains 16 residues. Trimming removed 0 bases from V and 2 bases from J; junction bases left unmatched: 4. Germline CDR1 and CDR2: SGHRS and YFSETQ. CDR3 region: CASSLGASGGQETQYF. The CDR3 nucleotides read TGCGCCAGCAGCTTGGGGGCTAGCGGGGGTCAAGAGACCCAGTACTTC.